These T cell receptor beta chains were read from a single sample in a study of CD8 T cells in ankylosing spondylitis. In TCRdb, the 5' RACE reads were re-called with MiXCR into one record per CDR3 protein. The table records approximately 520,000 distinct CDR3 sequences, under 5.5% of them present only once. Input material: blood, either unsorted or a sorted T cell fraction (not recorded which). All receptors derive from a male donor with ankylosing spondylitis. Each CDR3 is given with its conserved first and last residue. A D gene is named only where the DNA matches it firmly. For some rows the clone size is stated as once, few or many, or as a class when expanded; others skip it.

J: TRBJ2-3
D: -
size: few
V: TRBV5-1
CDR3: CASVRGDTQYF
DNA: TGCGCCAGCGTCCGAGGAGATACGCAGTATTTT

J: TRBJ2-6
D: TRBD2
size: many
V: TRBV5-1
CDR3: CASSLEGTSGGRGANVLTF
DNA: TGCGCCAGCAGCTTGGAGGGGACTAGCGGCGGTAGGGGGGCCAACGTCCTGACTTTC

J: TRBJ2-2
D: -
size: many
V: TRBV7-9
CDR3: CASSLQGLSNTGELFF
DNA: TGTGCCAGCAGCTTACAGGGATTGTCGAACACCGGGGAGCTGTTTTTT

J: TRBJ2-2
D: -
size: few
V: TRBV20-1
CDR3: CSARDPRDGVNTGELFF
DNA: TGCAGTGCTAGAGACCCCAGGGATGGCGTGAACACCGGGGAGCTGTTTTTT

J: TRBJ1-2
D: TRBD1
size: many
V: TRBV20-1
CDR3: CSATGQGGMVAGGYTF
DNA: TGCAGTGCTACCGGACAGGGTGGAATGGTTGCCGGTGGCTACACCTTC

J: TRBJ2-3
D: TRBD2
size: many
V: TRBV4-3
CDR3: CASSAYGTSGRIDTQYF
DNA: TGCGCCAGCAGCGCATACGGGACTAGCGGGAGAATAGATACGCAGTATTTT

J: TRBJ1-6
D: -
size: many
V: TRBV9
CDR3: CASSAPPGRENSPLHF
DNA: TGTGCCAGCAGCGCCCCGCCTGGCAGGGAGAATTCACCCCTCCACTTT

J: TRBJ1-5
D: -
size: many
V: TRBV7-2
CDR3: CASSLVNSYSNQPQHF
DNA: TGTGCCAGCAGCTTAGTGAACAGCTATAGCAATCAGCCCCAGCATTTT

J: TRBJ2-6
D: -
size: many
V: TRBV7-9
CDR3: CASSLGAGNSGANVLTF
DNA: TGTGCCAGCAGCTTAGGGGCAGGCAACTCTGGGGCCAACGTCCTGACTTTC

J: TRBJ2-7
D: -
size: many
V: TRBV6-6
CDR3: CASYSQTYEQYF
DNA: TGTGCCAGCTACAGTCAAACCTACGAGCAGTACTTC

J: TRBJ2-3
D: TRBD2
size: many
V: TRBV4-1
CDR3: CASSLTTSLYTDTQYF
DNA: TGCGCCAGCAGCCTAACGACTAGCCTTTACACAGATACGCAGTATTTT

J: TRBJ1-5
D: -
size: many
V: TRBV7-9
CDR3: CASSLIGGAGNQPQHF
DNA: TGTGCCAGCAGCTTAATTGGGGGGGCCGGCAATCAGCCCCAGCATTTT

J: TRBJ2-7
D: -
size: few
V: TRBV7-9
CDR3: CASSLSENYEQYF
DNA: TGTGCCAGCAGCTTATCCGAAAACTACGAGCAGTACTTC

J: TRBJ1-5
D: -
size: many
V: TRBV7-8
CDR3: CASSLAYRARQPQHF
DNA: TGTGCCAGCAGCTTAGCTTACAGGGCGCGACAGCCCCAGCATTTT

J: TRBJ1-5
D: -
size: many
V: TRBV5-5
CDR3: CASSLSLFGGNQPQHF
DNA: TGTGCCAGCAGCTTGAGTCTCTTCGGGGGCAATCAGCCCCAGCATTTT

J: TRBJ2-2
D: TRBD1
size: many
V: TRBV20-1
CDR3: CSASKGQGSTGELFF
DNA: TGCAGTGCTTCGAAGGGACAGGGAAGCACCGGGGAGCTGTTTTTT

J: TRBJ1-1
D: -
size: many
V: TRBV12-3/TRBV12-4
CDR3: CASSFGNTEAFF
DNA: TGCGCCAGCAGCTTTGGGAACACTGAAGCTTTCTTT

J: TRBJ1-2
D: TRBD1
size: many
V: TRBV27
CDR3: CASTPLWDRGRTGYTF
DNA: TGTGCCAGCACCCCACTTTGGGACAGGGGTAGAACTGGCTACACCTTC

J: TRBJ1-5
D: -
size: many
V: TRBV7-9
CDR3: CASSLGWNQPQHF
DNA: TGTGCCAGCAGCTTAGGGTGGAATCAGCCCCAGCATTTT

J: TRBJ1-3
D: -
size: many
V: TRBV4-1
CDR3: CASSQDGRDMLSGNTIYF
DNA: TGCGCCAGCAGCCAAGATGGACGGGACATGCTCTCTGGAAACACCATATATTTT

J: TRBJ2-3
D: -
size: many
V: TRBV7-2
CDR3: CASSLSTGGESTDTQYF
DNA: TGTGCCAGCAGCTTATCGACAGGAGGCGAAAGCACAGATACGCAGTATTTT

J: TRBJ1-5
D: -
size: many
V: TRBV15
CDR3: CATSREGRASNQPQHF
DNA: TGTGCCACCAGCAGAGAAGGCAGGGCTAGCAATCAGCCCCAGCATTTT

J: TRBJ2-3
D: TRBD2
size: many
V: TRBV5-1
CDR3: CASSPGTSGLTDTQYF
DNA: TGCGCCAGCAGCCCAGGGACTAGCGGACTCACAGATACGCAGTATTTT

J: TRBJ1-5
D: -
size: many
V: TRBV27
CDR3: CASSFDGSNQPQHF
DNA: TGTGCCAGCAGTTTCGACGGTAGCAATCAGCCCCAGCATTTT

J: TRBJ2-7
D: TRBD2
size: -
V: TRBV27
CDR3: CANREAGESYEQYF
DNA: TGTGCCAACAGGGAAGCGGGAGAATCCTACGAGCAGTACTTC

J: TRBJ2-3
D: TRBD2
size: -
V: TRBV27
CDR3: CASSLSYGGGEFSTDTQYF
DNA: TGTGCCAGCAGTTTATCGTATGGGGGGGGAGAGTTCTCCACAGATACGCAGTATTTT

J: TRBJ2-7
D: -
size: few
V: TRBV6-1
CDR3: CASSNSPVSEQYF
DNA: TGTGCCAGCAGCAACAGTCCGGTGAGCGAGCAGTACTTC

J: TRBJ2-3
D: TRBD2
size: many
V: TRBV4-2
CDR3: CASSHETSGEFADTQYF
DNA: TGTGCCAGCAGCCACGAGACTAGCGGGGAATTTGCAGATACGCAGTATTTT